These 3 T cell receptor beta chains came from one sample sequenced in a study of blood T cell repertoires in COVID-19. Sequencing was performed with immunoSEQ multiplex PCR; in TCRdb, only in-frame clones are kept and a portion is missing. The sample lists approximately 230,000 clones; approximately 79% were seen once. The source material was peripheral blood. These receptors all stem from a woman aged 40 to 49 with active or convalescent COVID-19.

This clone was found a few times. V usage is TRBV23-1 and J usage is TRBJ1-1; perhaps TRBD1 as D (5 bases). TRBV23-1 is noted as an ORF with a role that remains uncertain. The CDR3 has 15 residues. With 1 base removed from V and 3 bases from J, the gap between germline ends came to 12 bases. The CDR3 DNA reads as TGCGCCAGCAGTCAATGGACACTAGCGGACACTGAAGCTTTCTTT. This translates into CASSQWTLADTEAFF.

The chain combines TRBV6-5 with TRBJ2-7, with 9 nucleotides matching TRBD1. Looked up from germline, CDR1 is MNHEY and CDR2 is SVGAGI. Germline trimming cut 5 bases from V and 3 bases from J; bases unmatched to any gene: 2. This CDR3 is 13 amino acids long. DNA of the CDR3: TGTGCCAGCAGTCGGGGACAGGGCTACGAGCAGTACGTC. Its protein product is CASSRGQGYEQYV.

The chain has TRBV19 and TRBJ1-1, with D unclear. Germline loops: CDR1 LNHDA, CDR2 SQIVND (reference sequence). This CDR3 is built from 12 residues. V gave up 0 bases and J gave up 6 bases, with 5 bases separating them. The CDR3 coding sequence is TGTGCCAGTAGTATAGATCGCGCTGAAGCTTTCTTT. Protein product: CASSIDRAEAFF. Based on the CDR3 plus reference TRBV19 and TRBJ1-1, the full variable domain is DGGITQSPKYLFRKEGQNVTLSCEQNLNHDAMYWYRQDPGQGLRLIYYSQIVNDFQKGDIAEGYSVSREKKESFPLTVTSAQKNPTAFYLCASSIDRAEAFFGQGTRLTVV.